The entry that follows covers one T cell receptor beta chain sequence. Antigen specificity is unknown. This specimen belongs to a study of PD-1 blockade in classical Hodgkin lymphoma. Study conclusions and caveats: Why repertoires differed is undefined; disease activity or prior therapy possibly contributed. It was CD4+ TCR diversity, not CD8+, that rose significantly by C4D1. Before treatment, complete responders showed about the same diversity as newly diagnosed patients.

Brentuximab vedotin exposure varied, and every patient relapsed after autologous stem cell transplantation. Sequencing was performed with immunoSEQ multiplex PCR; in TCRdb, only in-frame clones are kept and a portion is missing. The table shows 40,000 to 65,000 clones, with 81% occurring only once. Source: peripheral blood mononuclear cells (PBMCs), taken at baseline. This sequence was found in a human donor with classical Hodgkin lymphoma.

CDR3 DNA sequence: TGTGCCAGCAGCCAAGATTGGGATAGGGGAGGAGAGCAGTTCTTC. Its translation is CASSQDWDRGGEQFF. The chain combines TRBV14 with TRBJ2-1; D possibly corresponds to TRBD2 (6 bases). The CDR3 consists of 15 residues. CDR1 is SGHDN, CDR2 FVKESK, per germline. With 0 bases removed from V and 10 bases from J, the gap between germline ends came to 16 bases.